A selection of T cell receptor beta chains follows, all from one sample in a study of Graves' ophthalmopathy and Graves' hyperthyroidism. MiXCR was run by TCRdb on the multiplex PCR reads, yielding one entry per CDR3 protein. The sample yields roughly 700,000 distinct CDR3 sequences, roughly 40% seen once. The specimen sequenced was peripheral blood. These receptors came from an adult man with Graves' ophthalmopathy. Each CDR3 is given with its conserved first and last residue. The order of the fields is clone size, V gene, D gene, J gene, CDR3 protein, CDR3 DNA. D genes are given only for firm matches. A row's size may be missing; if present it is once, few, many or a size class.

few	TRBV11-2	-	TRBJ2-5	CASSGPGRPQETQYF	TGTGCCAGCAGCGGGCCGGGGCGTCCCCAAGAGACCCAGTACTTC
many	TRBV12-3/TRBV12-4	TRBD1	TRBJ2-5	CASSRDRGGTQYF	TGTGCCAGCAGCCGGGACAGGGGAGGGACCCAGTACTTC
-	TRBV4-3	-	TRBJ2-2	CASSHPDGGELFF	TGCGCCAGCAGCCATCCGGACGGCGGGGAGCTGTTTTTT
-	TRBV2	TRBD2	TRBJ2-7	CASGKREGNEQYF	TGTGCCAGCGGAAAGCGGGAGGGGAACGAGCAGTACTTC
many	TRBV11-2	-	TRBJ1-6	CASSFPLGPLHF	TGTGCCAGCAGCTTTCCCCTTGGGCCCCTCCACTTT
-	TRBV5-1	-	TRBJ1-1	CASSPGTRRESFF	TGCGCCAGCAGCCCCGGGACCCGGCGGGAGTCTTTCTTT
-	TRBV28	TRBD2	TRBJ2-7	CASMIAGYEQYF	TGTGCCAGCATGATAGCGGGCTACGAGCAGTACTTC
many	TRBV7-8	-	TRBJ1-4	CASSPGRSNEKLFF	TGTGCCAGCAGCCCCGGACGGTCTAATGAAAAACTGTTTTTT
-	TRBV6-4	-	TRBJ2-5	CASSGDPRSVLAQYF	TGTGCCAGCAGTGGAGACCCGCGGAGTGTTTTGGCCCAGTACTTC
-	TRBV6-5	-	TRBJ2-6	CAISGAANVLTF	TGTGCCATCAGTGGGGCGGCCAACGTCCTGACTTTC
-	TRBV2	-	TRBJ2-5	CASSYPGLPETQHF	TGTGCCAGCAGTTATCCGGGACTCCCAGAGACCCAGCACTTC
-	TRBV2	TRBD2	TRBJ2-7	CASSLQGLASYEQYF	TGTGCCAGCAGCTTACAGGGACTAGCGTCCTACGAGCAGTACTTC
-	TRBV12-3/TRBV12-4	-	TRBJ2-5	CASSPGTRSWETQYF	TGTGCCAGCAGTCCCGGGACCCGAAGTTGGGAGACCCAGTACTTC
-	TRBV5-1	-	TRBJ2-6	CASSAGGLRNTGANVLTF	TGCGCCAGCAGCGCCGGTGGGCTGCGAAACACTGGGGCCAACGTCCTGACTTTC
-	TRBV7-9	-	TRBJ2-6	CASRQAMGSGANVLTF	TGTGCCAGCAGACAAGCCATGGGTTCTGGGGCCAACGTCCTGACTTTC
-	TRBV12-3/TRBV12-4	-	TRBJ2-5	CAISDATGLGTETQYF	TGTGCCATCAGTGATGCTACAGGTTTGGGGACAGAGACCCAGTACTTC
few	TRBV2	-	TRBJ2-7	CASSKQVTYEQYF	TGTGCCAGCAGCAAACAGGTAACCTACGAGCAGTACTTC
many	TRBV10-2	-	TRBJ2-5	CASSESSGGGILAQYF	-
once	TRBV7-3	TRBD1	TRBJ2-5	CASSSRGTTGTQYF	TGTGCCAGCAGCTCCAGGGGGACCACCGGGACCCAGTACTTC
-	TRBV7-9	TRBD1	TRBJ1-3	CASSLLSTGGSGNTIYF	TGTGCCAGCAGCTTACTCTCGACAGGGGGCTCTGGAAACACCATATATTTT
-	TRBV20-1	-	TRBJ1-5	CSVTRGLDQPQHF	TGCAGTGTCACCAGAGGTTTGGATCAGCCCCAGCATTTT
-	TRBV6-1	TRBD2	TRBJ2-5	CAGNPTSAQETQYF	TGTGCCGGCAACCCGACTAGCGCCCAAGAGACCCAGTACTTC
-	TRBV15	TRBD1	TRBJ1-5	CTTSLQGYQPQHF	TGTACCACCAGCTTACAGGGGTATCAGCCCCAGCATTTT
many	TRBV7-9	-	TRBJ2-5	CASSPNPGQTVRETQYF	TGTGCCAGCAGCCCGAACCCTGGACAGACTGTGAGGGAGACCCAGTACTTC
few	TRBV3-1	-	TRBJ1-2	CASSPTGRPNTF	TGTGCCAGCAGCCCAACGGGCAGGCCAAACACCTTC
-	TRBV19	TRBD1	TRBJ2-7	CASRAGTGGHEQYF	TGTGCCAGTAGAGCCGGGACAGGGGGTCACGAGCAGTACTTC
few	TRBV12-3/TRBV12-4	-	TRBJ2-5	CASSPRQFRETQYF	TGTGCCAGCAGTCCACGACAGTTCCGAGAGACCCAGTACTTC
-	TRBV25-1	-	TRBJ2-2	CASSPRDASRDTGELFF	TGTGCCAGCAGTCCTAGGGACGCAAGTCGGGACACCGGGGAGCTGTTTTTT
-	TRBV2	-	TRBJ1-5	CASSASRVNSNQPQHF	TGTGCCAGCAGTGCTAGTCGGGTGAATAGCAATCAGCCCCAGCATTTT
few	TRBV4-1	-	TRBJ1-1	CASSQDMNTEAFF	TGCGCCAGCAGCCAAGATATGAACACTGAAGCTTTCTTT